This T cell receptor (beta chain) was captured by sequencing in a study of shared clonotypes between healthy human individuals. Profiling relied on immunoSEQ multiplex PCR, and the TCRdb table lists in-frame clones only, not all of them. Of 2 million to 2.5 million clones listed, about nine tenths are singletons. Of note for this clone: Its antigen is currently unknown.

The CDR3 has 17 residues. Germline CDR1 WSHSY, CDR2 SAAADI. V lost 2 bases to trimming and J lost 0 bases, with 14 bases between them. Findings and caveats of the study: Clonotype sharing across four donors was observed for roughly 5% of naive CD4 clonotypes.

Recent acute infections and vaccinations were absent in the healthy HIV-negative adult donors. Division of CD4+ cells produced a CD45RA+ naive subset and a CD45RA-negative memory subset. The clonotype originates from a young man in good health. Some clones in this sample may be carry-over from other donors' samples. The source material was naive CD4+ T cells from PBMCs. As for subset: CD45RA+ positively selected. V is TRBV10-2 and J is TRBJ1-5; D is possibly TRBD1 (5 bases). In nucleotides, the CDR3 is TGCGCCAGCAGTGAGCAGGGATCCTCCCATAGCAATCAGCCCCAGCATTTT. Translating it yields CASSEQGSSHSNQPQHF.